This is a list of T cell receptor beta chains from one sample in a study of blood T cell repertoires in COVID-19. Assay used: immunoSEQ multiplex PCR; TCRdb lists only in-frame clones, some missing. The table includes approximately 240,000 clones, 84% detected once. Sequenced sample: peripheral blood. The receptors derive from a woman aged 60-75 years who had recovered from COVID-19. Both conserved end residues are part of each CDR3. The D gene is left open where the match is weak. Size values are once, few and many counts, or a class for expanded clones, and some rows have none.

v_gene	j_gene	d_gene	abundance	CDR3nt	CDR3aa
TRBV27	TRBJ1-3	.	.	TGTGCCAGCAGTGAGGGGGTTTTAGGAAACACCATATATTTT	CASSEGVLGNTIYF
TRBV10-3	TRBJ1-5	TRBD1	.	TGTGCCATCAGTCCCCGGGACAGGGATCAGCCCCAGCATTTT	CAISPRDRDQPQHF
TRBV5-5	TRBJ2-4	.	.	TGTGCCAGCAGCTTGAGTGAGGGAGTCATTCAGTACTTC	CASSLSEGVIQYF
TRBV7-3	TRBJ2-7	TRBD2	once	TGTGCCAGCAGCGTCAGACTAGCGGGGGTTAACGAGCAGTACTTC	CASSVRLAGVNEQYF
TRBV7-2	TRBJ2-3	.	.	TGTGCCAGCAGCCCGACGCTTACAGGGAGCGCAGATACGCAGTATTTT	CASSPTLTGSADTQYF
TRBV3-1/TRBV3-2	TRBJ2-1	TRBD1	.	TGTGCCAGCAGCCAATCACCCTCCGGACAGGCTGTGGATGAGCAGTTCTTC	CASSQSPSGQAVDEQFF
TRBV7-8	TRBJ2-7	.	.	TGTGCCAGCACCCTCCGGAGGGGGGGGACGAAGATGAGGTACGAGCAGTACTTC	CASTLRRGGTKMRYEQYF
TRBV6-6	TRBJ1-2	.	few	TGTGCCAGCAGTCAATCTACTAACTATGGCTACACCTTC	CASSQSTNYGYTF
TRBV10-3	TRBJ1-5	.	.	TGTGCCATCAGTGAAGGGAGGACGGGGAATCAGCCCCAGCATTTT	CAISEGRTGNQPQHF
TRBV7-9	TRBJ2-5	TRBD2	.	TGTGCCAGCACCCTGACTAGCGGAGGACAAGAGACTCAGTACTTC	CASTLTSGGQETQYF
TRBV11-2	TRBJ2-5	TRBD1	.	TGTGCCAGCAGCGAGACAGGGGCCGAGACCCAGTACTTC	CASSETGAETQYF
TRBV20-1	TRBJ2-7	.	.	TGCAGTGTCTTAGAGGGATACGAGCAGTACTTC	CSVLEGYEQYF
TRBV6-6	TRBJ2-7	TRBD2	.	TGTGCCAGCAGGCCCGGGGCTAGCGGAACCTACGAGCAGTACTTC	CASRPGASGTYEQYF
TRBV5-4	TRBJ1-1	.	.	TGTGCCAGCAGCTTGGGGCGGGTGAACACTGAAGCTTTCTTT	CASSLGRVNTEAFF
TRBV7-8	TRBJ2-7	TRBD2	.	TGTGCCAGCAGCTCCCTCGGCGGGGGGGAGGGCTACGAGCAGTACTTC	CASSSLGGGEGYEQYF
TRBV9	TRBJ2-5	TRBD1	.	TGTGCCAGCAGCAACCGGGACAGGGGGCTTGGAGAGACCCAGTACTTC	CASSNRDRGLGETQYF
TRBV9	TRBJ1-4	.	.	TGTGCCAGCAGCGTAGGCGGGGAAGAAAAACTGTTTTTT	CASSVGGEEKLFF
TRBV12-3/TRBV12-4	TRBJ2-7	.	.	TGTGCCAGCAGCCCGACAGACTCCTACGAGCAGTACTTC	CASSPTDSYEQYF
TRBV27	TRBJ1-2	.	.	TGTGCCAGCGGAAAACTAGCCCAGCAGATCTATGGCTACACCTTC	CASGKLAQQIYGYTF
TRBV6-6	TRBJ1-5	TRBD1	.	TGTGCCAGCAGGTGGACAGGGGTACAGCCCCAGCATTTT	CASRWTGVQPQHF
TRBV7-6	TRBJ2-5	TRBD1	.	TGTGCCAGCAGCTCGTTCGGGACAGCCCAAGAGACCCAGTACTTC	CASSSFGTAQETQYF
TRBV4-1	TRBJ1-6	.	.	TGCGCCAGCAGCCAATGGACAGAGAATAATTCACCCCTCCACTTT	CASSQWTENNSPLHF
TRBV18	TRBJ2-1	.	.	TGTGCCAGCTCACCTAGCCCACCTCCTACAAATGAGCAGTTCTTC	CASSPSPPPTNEQFF
TRBV7-3	TRBJ2-1	TRBD1	.	TGTGCCAGCAGCTTCGGGACAGGCTACAATGAGCAGTTCTTC	CASSFGTGYNEQFF
TRBV27	TRBJ1-5	TRBD1	.	TGTGCCAGCAGTGATCCGGGACAGGGGGGGCAGCCCCAGCATTTT	CASSDPGQGGQPQHF